The present TCR beta chain was sequenced within a study of cytomegalovirus exposure and HLA in healthy donors. About the research overall: The 95 to 150 validation repertoires were produced on the same platform as the roughly 690 repertoires of the first cohort. This was reported in a later analysis. General study findings and limits: Generally TCR sequences proved uncommon, though certain public TCRs appeared in numerous donors.

On this clone itself: What it binds is unknown.

Here immunoSEQ multiplex PCR was the method, and the copy in TCRdb shows in-frame clones only, minus some. Of about 110,000 clones detected, around 85% appear once; the ten largest clones hold 3% to 3.5%. Germline V lookup: CDR1 SNHLY, CDR2 FYNNEI. This CDR3 region has 13 residues. The V end lost 2 bases, the J end lost 12 bases, and 15 bases lay between the germline ends. The sequence derives from a woman aged 18-35 years in good health and CMV-seronegative. This sequence joins TRBV2 and TRBJ2-3; D may be TRBD2 (7 bases). Specimen: PBMCs. CDR3 DNA: TGTGCCAGCAGTGAAATTCGAGGGGGGGCACAGTATTTT. Amino acids: CASSEIRGGAQYF.